The T cell receptor beta chain described here comes from a study of blood T cell repertoires in COVID-19. Study summary: The United States, Italy and Spain supplied acute and convalescent COVID-19 samples. The analysed material was cDNA or gDNA that came from T cells, B-cell-depleted T cells, or PBMCs.

The CDR3 totals 17 residues. Germline CDR1 reads SGHRS; CDR2 reads YFSETQ. Germline trimming cut 4 bases from V and 7 bases from J; bases unmatched to any gene: 8. The sample holds a few counts of this clone. In the source study's methods: The authors estimated nucleated cell counts from reference gene primer amplification. Produced via immunoSEQ multiplex PCR; TCRdb's table is partial and in-frame only. V, J and clone size are taken as reported in that table, and D and trimming were inferred from the DNA itself. Here the sample spans roughly 42,000 clones, 85% being singletons. The sample comprised peripheral blood. The J gene is TRBJ2-1, the V gene TRBV5-1, with TRBD2 matching over 16 bases. The sequence was obtained from a woman in her seventies in a cohort sampled during active COVID-19. The CDR3 nucleotides are TGCGCCAGCAGCCTGGGACTAGCGGGAGGGTTCGGTAATGAGCAGTTCTTC. This codes for CASSLGLAGGFGNEQFF.